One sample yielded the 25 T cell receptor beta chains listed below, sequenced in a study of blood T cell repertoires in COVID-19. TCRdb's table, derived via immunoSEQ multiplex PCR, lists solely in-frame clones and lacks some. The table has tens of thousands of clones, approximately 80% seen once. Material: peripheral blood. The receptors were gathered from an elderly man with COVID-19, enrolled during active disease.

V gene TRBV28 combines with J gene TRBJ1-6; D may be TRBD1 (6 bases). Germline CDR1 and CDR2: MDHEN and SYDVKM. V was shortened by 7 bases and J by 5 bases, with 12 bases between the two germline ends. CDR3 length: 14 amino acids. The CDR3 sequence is CASNRARNNSPLHF. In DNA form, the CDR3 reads TGTGCCAGCAACAGGGCTCGGAATAATTCACCCCTCCACTTT.

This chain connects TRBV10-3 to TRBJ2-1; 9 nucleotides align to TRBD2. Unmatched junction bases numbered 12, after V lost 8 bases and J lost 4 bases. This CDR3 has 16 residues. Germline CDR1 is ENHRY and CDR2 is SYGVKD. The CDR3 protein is CAISGFSGGSYNEQFF. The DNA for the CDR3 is TGTGCCATCTCGGGCTTTAGCGGGGGCTCATACAATGAGCAGTTCTTC.

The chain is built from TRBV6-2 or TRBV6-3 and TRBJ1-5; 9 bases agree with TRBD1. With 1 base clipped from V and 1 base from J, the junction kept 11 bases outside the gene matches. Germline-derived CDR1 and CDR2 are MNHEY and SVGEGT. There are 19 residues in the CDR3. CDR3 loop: CASSYFETGGPRSNQPQHF. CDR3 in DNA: TGTGCCAGCAGTTACTTCGAGACAGGGGGACCCCGAAGCAATCAGCCCCAGCATTTT.

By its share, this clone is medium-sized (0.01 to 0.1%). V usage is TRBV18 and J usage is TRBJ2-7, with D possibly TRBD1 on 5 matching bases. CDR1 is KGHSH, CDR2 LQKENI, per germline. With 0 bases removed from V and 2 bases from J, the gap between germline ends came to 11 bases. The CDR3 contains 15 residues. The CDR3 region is CASSPPVGAPYEQYF. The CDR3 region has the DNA TGTGCCAGCTCACCACCGGTAGGGGCTCCCTACGAGCAGTACTTC.

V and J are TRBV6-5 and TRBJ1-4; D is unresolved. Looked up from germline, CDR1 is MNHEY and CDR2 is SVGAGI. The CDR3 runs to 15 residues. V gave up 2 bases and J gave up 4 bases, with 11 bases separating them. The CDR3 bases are TGTGCCAGCAGTTACCGAGGGTCACTTAATGAAAAACTGTTTTTT. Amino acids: CASSYRGSLNEKLFF.

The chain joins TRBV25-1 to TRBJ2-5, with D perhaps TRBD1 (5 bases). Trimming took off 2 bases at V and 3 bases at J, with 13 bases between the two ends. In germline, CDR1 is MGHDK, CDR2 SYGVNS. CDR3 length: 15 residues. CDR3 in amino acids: CASSERNPGKETQYF. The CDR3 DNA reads TGTGCCAGCAGTGAACGAAATCCAGGGAAAGAGACCCAGTACTTC. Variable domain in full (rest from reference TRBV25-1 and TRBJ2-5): EADIYQTPRYLVIGTGKKITLECSQTMGHDKMYWYQQDPGMELHLIHYSYGVNSTEKGDLSSESTVSRIRTEHFPLTLESARPSHTSQYLCASSERNPGKETQYFGPGTRLLVL.

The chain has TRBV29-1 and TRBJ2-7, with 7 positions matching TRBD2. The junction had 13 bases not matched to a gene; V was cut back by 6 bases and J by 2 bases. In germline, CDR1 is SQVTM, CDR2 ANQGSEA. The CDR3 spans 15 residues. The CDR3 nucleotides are TGCAGCGTGAACAAACAGGAGGCGGGGGCCTACGAGCAGTACTTC. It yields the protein CSVNKQEAGAYEQYF.

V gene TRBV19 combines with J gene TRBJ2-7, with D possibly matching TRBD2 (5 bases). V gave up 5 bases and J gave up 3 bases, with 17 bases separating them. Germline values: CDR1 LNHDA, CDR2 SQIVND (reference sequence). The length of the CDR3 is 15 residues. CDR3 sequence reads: CASSFSPSGFYEQYF. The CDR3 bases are TGTGCCAGTAGTTTCTCCCCAAGCGGATTCTACGAGCAGTACTTC.

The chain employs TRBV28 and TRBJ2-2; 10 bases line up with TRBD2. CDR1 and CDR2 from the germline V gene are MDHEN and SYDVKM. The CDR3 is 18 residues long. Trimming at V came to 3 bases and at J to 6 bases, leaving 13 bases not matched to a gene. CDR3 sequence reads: CASSFSPGLAGVAGELFF. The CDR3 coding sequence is TGTGCCAGCAGTTTTTCTCCGGGGCTAGCGGGAGTGGCCGGGGAGCTGTTTTTT. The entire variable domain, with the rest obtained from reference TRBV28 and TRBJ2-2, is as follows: DVKVTQSSRYLVKRTGEKVFLECVQDMDHENMFWYRQDPGLGLRLIYFSYDVKMKEKGDIPEGYSVSREKKERFSLILESASTNQTSMYLCASSFSPGLAGVAGELFFGEGSRLTVL.

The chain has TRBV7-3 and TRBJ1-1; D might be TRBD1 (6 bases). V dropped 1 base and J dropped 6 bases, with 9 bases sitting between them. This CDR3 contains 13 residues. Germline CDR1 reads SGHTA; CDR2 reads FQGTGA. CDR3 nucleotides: TGTGCCAGCAGCTTAAACAGGGATTCTGAAGCTTTCTTT. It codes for CASSLNRDSEAFF.

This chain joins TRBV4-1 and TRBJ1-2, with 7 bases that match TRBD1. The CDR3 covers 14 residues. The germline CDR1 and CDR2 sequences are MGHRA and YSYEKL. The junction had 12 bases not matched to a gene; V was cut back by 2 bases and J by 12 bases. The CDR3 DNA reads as TGCGCCAGCAGCCAACTAGGCCCAGGGGGGAGAAACACCTTC. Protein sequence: CASSQLGPGGRNTF.

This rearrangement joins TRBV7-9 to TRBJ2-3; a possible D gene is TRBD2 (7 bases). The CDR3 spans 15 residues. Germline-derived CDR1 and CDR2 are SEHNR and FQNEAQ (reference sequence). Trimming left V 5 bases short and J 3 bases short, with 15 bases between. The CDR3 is CASSPLGGVTDTQYF. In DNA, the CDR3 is TGTGCCAGCAGCCCTCTAGGGGGGGTTACAGATACGCAGTATTTT.

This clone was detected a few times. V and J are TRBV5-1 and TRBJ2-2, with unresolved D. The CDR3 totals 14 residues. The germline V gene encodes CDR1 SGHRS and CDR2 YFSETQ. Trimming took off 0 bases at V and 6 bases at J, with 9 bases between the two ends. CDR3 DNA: TGCGCCAGCAGCTTGGTGGCTGCCGCCGGGGAGCTGTTTTTT. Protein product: CASSLVAAAGELFF.

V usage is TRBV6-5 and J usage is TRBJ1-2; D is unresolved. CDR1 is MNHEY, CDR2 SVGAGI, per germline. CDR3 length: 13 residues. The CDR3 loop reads CAVQTIPGIGYTF. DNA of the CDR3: TGTGCGGTACAGACGATCCCGGGGATTGGCTACACCTTC.

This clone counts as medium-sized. The CDR3 DNA reads as TGTGCCAGCAGCTCATACCCGGGAAACAGTTTCCTTAACTATGGCTACACCTTC. Encoded protein: CASSSYPGNSFLNYGYTF. The rearrangement uses TRBV11-2 and TRBJ1-2; D gene uncertain. Deletions cut 4 bases from V and 1 base from J, with 22 bases between. Germline CDR1 is SGHAT and CDR2 is FQNNGV. CDR3 length equals 18 residues.

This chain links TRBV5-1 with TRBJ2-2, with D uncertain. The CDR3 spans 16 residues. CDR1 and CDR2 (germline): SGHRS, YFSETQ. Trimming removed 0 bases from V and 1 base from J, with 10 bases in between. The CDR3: CASSLAVSGNTGELFF. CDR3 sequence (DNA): TGCGCCAGCAGCTTGGCTGTGTCGGGGAACACCGGGGAGCTGTTTTTT.

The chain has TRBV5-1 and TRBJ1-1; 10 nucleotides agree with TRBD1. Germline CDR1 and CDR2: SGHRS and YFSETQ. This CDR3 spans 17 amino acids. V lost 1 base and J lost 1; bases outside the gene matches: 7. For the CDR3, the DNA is TGCGCCAGCAGCTTGCCGGGACAGGGGAGTTGGAACACTGAAGCTTTCTTT. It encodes CASSLPGQGSWNTEAFF.

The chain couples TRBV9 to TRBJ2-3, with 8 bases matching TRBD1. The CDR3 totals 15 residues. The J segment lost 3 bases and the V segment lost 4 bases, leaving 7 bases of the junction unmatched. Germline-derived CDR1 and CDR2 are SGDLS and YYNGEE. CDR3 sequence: CASSPRGQGTDTQYF. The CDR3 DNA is TGTGCCAGCAGCCCCCGAGGACAGGGAACAGATACGCAGTATTTT.

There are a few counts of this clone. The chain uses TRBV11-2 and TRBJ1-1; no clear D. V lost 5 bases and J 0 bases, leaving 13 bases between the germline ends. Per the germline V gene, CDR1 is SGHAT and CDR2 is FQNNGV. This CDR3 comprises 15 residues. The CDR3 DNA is TGTGCCAGCAGCCACCGAGGAGTGATGAACACTGAAGCTTTCTTT. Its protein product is CASSHRGVMNTEAFF.

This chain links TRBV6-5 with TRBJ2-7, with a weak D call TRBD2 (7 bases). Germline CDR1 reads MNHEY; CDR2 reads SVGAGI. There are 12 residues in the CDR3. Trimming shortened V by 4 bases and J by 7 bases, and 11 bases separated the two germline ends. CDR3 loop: CASSLRGGEQYF. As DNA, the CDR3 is TGTGCCAGCAGTTTGAGGGGGGGAGAGCAGTACTTC.

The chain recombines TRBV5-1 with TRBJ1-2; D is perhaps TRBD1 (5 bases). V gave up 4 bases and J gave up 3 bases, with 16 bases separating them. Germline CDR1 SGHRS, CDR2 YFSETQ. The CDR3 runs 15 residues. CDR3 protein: CASSVSGGSDYGYTF. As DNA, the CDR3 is TGCGCCAGCAGCGTGTCTGGGGGGAGTGACTATGGCTACACCTTC.

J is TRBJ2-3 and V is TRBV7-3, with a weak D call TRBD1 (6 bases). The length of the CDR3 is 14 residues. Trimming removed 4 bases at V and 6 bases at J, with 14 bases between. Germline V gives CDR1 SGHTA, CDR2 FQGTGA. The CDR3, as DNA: TGTGCCAGCAGCTCGCTGACAGGCGTGGATACGCAGTATTTT. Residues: CASSSLTGVDTQYF. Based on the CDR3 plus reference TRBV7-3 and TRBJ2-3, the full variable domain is GAGVSQTPSNKVTEKGKYVELRCDPISGHTALYWYRQSLGQGPEFLIYFQGTGAADDSGLPNDRFFAVRPEGSVSTLKIQRTERGDSAVYLCASSSLTGVDTQYFGPGTRLTVL.

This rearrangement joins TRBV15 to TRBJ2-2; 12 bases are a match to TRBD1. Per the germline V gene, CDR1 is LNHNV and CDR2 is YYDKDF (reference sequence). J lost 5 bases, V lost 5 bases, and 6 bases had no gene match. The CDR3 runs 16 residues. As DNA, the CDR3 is TGTGCCACCAGCGGTCCGGGACAGGGGGCGACCGGGGAGCTGTTTTTT. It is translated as CATSGPGQGATGELFF.

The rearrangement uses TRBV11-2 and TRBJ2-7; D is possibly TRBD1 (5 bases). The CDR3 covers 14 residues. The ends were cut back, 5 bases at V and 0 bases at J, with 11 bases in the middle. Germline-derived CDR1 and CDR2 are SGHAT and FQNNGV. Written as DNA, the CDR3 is TGTGCCAGCAGCGTGGACAACTACTCCTACGAGCAGTACTTC. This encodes CASSVDNYSYEQYF.

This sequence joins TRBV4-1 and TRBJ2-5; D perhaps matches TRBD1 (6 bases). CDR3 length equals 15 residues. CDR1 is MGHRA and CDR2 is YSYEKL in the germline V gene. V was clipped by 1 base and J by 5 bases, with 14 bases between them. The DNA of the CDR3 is TGCGCCAGCAGCCAAGTTTGGGGGCCCGGGGAGACCCAGTACTTC. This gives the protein CASSQVWGPGETQYF.